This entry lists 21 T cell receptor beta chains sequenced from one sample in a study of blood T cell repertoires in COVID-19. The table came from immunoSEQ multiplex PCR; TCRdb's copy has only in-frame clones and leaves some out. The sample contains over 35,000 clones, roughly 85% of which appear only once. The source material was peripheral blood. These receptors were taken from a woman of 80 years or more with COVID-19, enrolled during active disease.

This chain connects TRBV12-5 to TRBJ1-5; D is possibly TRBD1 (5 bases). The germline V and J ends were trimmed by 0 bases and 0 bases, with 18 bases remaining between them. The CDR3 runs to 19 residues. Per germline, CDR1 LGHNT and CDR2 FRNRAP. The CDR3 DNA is TGTGCTAGTGGTTTGGTACTTGGGTCAGGGTATTATAGCAATCAGCCCCAGCATTTT. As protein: CASGLVLGSGYYSNQPQHF. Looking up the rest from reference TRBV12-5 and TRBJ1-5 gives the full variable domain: DARVTQTPRHKVTEMGQEVTMRCQPILGHNTVFWYRQTMMQGLELLAYFRNRAPLDDSGMPKDRFSAEMPDATLATLKIQPSEPRDSAVYFCASGLVLGSGYYSNQPQHFGDGTRLSIL.

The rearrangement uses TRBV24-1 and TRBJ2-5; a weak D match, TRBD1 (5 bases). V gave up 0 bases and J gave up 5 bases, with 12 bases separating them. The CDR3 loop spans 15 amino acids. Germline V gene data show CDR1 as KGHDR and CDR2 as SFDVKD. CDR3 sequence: CATSDLKTGQETQYF. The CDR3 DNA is TGTGCCACCAGTGATTTGAAAACAGGTCAGGAGACCCAGTACTTC.

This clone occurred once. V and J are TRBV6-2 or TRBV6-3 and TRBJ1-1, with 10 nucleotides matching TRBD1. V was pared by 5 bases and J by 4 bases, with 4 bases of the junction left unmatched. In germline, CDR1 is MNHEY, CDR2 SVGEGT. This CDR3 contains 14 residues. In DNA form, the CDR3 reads TGTGCCAGCAGTACGACAGGGGGCGTCACTGAAGCTTTCTTT. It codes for CASSTTGGVTEAFF.

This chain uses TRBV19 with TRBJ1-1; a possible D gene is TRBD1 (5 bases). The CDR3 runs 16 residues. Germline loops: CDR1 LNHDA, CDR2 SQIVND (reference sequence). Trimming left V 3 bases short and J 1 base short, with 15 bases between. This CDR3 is CASSIPLDTPNTEAFF. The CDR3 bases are TGTGCCAGTAGTATCCCCTTGGACACTCCGAACACTGAAGCTTTCTTT.

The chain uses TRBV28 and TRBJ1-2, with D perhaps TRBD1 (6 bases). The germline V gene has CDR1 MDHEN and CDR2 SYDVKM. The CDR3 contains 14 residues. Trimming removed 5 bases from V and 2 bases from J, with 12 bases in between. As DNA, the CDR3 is TGTGCCAGCAGTCTCCGACAGGAGAACTATGGCTACACCTTC. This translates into CASSLRQENYGYTF.

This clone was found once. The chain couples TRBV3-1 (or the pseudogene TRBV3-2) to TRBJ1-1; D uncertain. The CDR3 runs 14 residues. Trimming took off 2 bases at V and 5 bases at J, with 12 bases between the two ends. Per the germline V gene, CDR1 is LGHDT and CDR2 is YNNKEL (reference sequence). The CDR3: CASSQISGLTEAFF. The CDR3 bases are TGTGCCAGCAGCCAAATCTCCGGGTTAACTGAAGCTTTCTTT.

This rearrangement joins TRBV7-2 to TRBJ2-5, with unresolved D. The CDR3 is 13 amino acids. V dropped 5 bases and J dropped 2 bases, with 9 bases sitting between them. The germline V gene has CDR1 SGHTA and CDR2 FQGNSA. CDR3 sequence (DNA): TGTGCCAGCAGCCTGACACTGCAAGAGACCCAGTACTTC. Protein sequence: CASSLTLQETQYF.

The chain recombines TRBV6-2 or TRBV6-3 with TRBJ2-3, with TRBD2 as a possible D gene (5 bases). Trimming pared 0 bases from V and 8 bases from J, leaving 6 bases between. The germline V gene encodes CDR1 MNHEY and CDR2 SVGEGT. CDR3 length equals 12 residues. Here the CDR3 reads CASSYSTSTQYF. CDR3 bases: TGTGCCAGCAGTTACTCTACTAGTACGCAGTATTTT.

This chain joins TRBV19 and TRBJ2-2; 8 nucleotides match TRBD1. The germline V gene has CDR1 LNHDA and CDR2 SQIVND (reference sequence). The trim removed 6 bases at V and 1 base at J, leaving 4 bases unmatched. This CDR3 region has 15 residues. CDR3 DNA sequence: TGTGCCAGTAGATCTGGACAGGGGAACACCGGGGAGCTGTTTTTT. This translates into CASRSGQGNTGELFF.

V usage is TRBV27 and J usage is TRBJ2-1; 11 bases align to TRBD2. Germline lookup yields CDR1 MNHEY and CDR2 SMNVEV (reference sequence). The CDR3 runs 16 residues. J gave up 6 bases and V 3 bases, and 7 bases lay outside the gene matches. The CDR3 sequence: CASSLGRLAGSNEQFF. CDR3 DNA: TGTGCCAGCAGTTTGGGAAGACTAGCGGGAAGCAATGAGCAGTTCTTC.

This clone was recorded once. CDR3 region: CASSIDAGNSPLHF. The CDR3 coding sequence is TGTGCCAGTAGTATTGATGCGGGTAATTCACCCCTCCACTTT. V is TRBV19 and J is TRBJ1-6; D is ambiguous. Germline CDR1 and CDR2: LNHDA and SQIVND (reference sequence). Trimming stripped 3 bases from V and 6 bases from J, with 9 bases between. This CDR3 has 14 amino acids.

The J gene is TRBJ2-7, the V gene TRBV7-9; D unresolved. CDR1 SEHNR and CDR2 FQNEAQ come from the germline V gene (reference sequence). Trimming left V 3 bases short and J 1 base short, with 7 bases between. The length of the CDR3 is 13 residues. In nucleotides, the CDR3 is TGTGCCAGCAGCTTTGGGCAGTCCTACGAGCAGTACTTC. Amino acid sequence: CASSFGQSYEQYF.

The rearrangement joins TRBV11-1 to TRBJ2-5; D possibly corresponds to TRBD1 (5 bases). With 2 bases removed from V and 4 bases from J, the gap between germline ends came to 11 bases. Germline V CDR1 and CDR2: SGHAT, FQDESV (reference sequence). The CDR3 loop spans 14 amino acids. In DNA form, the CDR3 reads TGTGCCAGCAGCTTATGGGGCATTAGAGAGACCCAGTACTTC. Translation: CASSLWGIRETQYF. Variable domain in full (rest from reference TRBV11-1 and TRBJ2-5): EAEVAQSPRYKITEKSQAVAFWCDPISGHATLYWYRQILGQGPELLVQFQDESVVDDSQLPKDRFSAERLKGVDSTLKIQPAELGDSAMYLCASSLWGIRETQYFGPGTRLLVL.

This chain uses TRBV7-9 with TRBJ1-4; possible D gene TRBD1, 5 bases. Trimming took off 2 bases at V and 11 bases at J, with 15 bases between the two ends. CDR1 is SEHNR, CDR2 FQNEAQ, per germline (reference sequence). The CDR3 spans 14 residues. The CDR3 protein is CASSLPFTTAKLFF. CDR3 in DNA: TGTGCCAGCAGCTTACCTTTCACGACAGCCAAACTGTTTTTT.

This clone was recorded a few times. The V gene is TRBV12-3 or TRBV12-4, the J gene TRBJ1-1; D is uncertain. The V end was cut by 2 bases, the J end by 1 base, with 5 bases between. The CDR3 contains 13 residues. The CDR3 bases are TGTGCCAGCAGTTTATTGAGGAACACTGAAGCTTTCTTT. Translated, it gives CASSLLRNTEAFF.

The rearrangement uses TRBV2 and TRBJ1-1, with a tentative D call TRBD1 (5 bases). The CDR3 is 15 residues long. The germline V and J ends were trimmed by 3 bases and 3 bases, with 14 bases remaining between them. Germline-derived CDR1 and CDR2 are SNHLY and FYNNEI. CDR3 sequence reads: CASSEQGSDYTEAFF. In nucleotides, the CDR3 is TGTGCCAGCAGTGAGCAGGGTTCCGATTACACTGAAGCTTTCTTT.

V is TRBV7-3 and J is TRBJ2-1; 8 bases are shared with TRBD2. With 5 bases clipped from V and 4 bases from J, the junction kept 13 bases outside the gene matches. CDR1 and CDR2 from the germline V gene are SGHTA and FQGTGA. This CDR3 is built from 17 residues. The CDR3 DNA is TGTGCCAGCAGCCCATCCGGGACTAGGGGAGGGTACAATGAGCAGTTCTTC. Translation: CASSPSGTRGGYNEQFF.

The CDR3 DNA follows: TGTGCCAGCAGCAACCCTAGCGCCTCTTACGAGCAGTACTTC. It encodes CASSNPSASYEQYF. The chain joins TRBV5-4 to TRBJ2-7, with D maybe TRBD2 (6 bases). The germline V gene encodes CDR1 SGHNT and CDR2 YYREEE (reference sequence). CDR3 length: 14 residues. V was trimmed by 4 bases and J by 4 bases, leaving 15 bases between them.

CDR3 sequence: CSVQTGGNTEAFF. For the CDR3, the DNA is TGCAGCGTACAGACAGGTGGTAACACTGAAGCTTTCTTT. The V gene is TRBV29-1, the J gene TRBJ1-1; tentatively, D is TRBD1 (6 bases). The CDR3 runs 13 residues. Germline V gene data show CDR1 as SQVTM and CDR2 as ANQGSEA. Trimming removed 6 bases from V and 2 bases from J, with 13 bases in between.

CDR3 in DNA: TGTGCCAGCTTGAGGGAGCCCCAGCATTTT. Its translation: CASLREPQHF. This chain connects TRBV5-5 to TRBJ1-5, with D unclear. Germline CDR1 SGHKS, CDR2 YYEKEE (reference sequence). The CDR3 covers 10 residues. V was cut by 7 bases and J by 8 bases, with 7 bases left in between.

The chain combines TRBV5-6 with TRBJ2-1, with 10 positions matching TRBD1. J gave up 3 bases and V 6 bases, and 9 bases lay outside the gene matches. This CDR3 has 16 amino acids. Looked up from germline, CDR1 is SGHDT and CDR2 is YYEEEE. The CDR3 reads CASIRDRGFNYNEQFF. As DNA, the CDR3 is TGTGCCAGCATTCGGGACAGGGGATTTAACTACAATGAGCAGTTCTTC. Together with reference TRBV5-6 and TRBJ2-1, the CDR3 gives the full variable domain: DAGVTQSPTHLIKTRGQQVTLRCSPKSGHDTVSWYQQALGQGPQFIFQYYEEEERQRGNFPDRFSGHQFPNYSSELNVNALLLGDSALYLCASIRDRGFNYNEQFFGPGTRLTVL.